One sample yielded the 30 T cell receptor beta chains listed below, sequenced in a study of shared clonotypes between healthy human individuals. Libraries were prepared by immunoSEQ multiplex PCR; TCRdb keeps only in-frame clonotypes and omits some of them. This repertoire shows about 2,500,000 clones, around nine tenths found once; its top ten account for over 0.12%. The sample taken for sequencing was naive CD4+ T cells sorted from blood. Subset defined: CD45RA+ positively selected. Receptors originate from a man younger than 30 in good health.

The chain joins TRBV5-6 to TRBJ2-5; 7 bases align to TRBD1. The ends lost 4 bases at V and 4 bases at J; junction bases unmatched: 7. In germline, CDR1 is SGHDT, CDR2 YYEEEE. The CDR3 covers 14 residues. Here the CDR3 reads CASSLTGVGETQYF. The CDR3 DNA sequence: TGTGCCAGCAGCCTAACAGGGGTCGGAGAGACCCAGTACTTC.

V usage is TRBV4-1 and J usage is TRBJ2-3; no reliable D call. CDR1 MGHRA and CDR2 YSYEKL come from the germline V gene. V was shortened by 3 bases and J by 7 bases, with 14 bases between the two germline ends. The CDR3 covers 14 residues. CDR3 in DNA: TGCGCCAGCAGCCACCCTAGGGAAGTCAATACGCAGTATTTT. Translation gives CASSHPREVNTQYF.

The chain is built from TRBV19 and TRBJ1-5; TRBD1 matches at 7 bases. The CDR3 sequence is 15 residues long. Germline V CDR1 and CDR2: LNHDA, SQIVND (reference sequence). V shed 8 bases, J shed 4 bases, and the junction held 11 bases outside the gene matches. Here the CDR3 reads CASSRGGGENQPQHF. In DNA, the CDR3 is TGTGCCAGTTCAAGGGGAGGGGGCGAGAATCAGCCCCAGCATTTT.

The V and J genes are TRBV7-8 and TRBJ2-1; 12 positions match TRBD2. After removal of 5 bases from V and 3 bases from J, the junction contained 2 bases not matched to a gene. The V gene's germline CDR1 is SGHVS and CDR2 FQNEAQ. The CDR3 runs to 15 residues. The CDR3: CASSRTSGNYNEQFF. DNA for the CDR3: TGTGCCAGCAGCCGGACTAGCGGGAACTACAATGAGCAGTTCTTC. The full variable domain, rest sourced from reference TRBV7-8 and TRBJ2-1, is GAGVSQSPRYKVAKRGQDVALRCDPISGHVSLFWYQQALGQGPEFLTYFQNEAQLDKSGLPSDRFFAERPEGSVSTLKIQRTQQEDSAVYLCASSRTSGNYNEQFFGPGTRLTVL.

Comment on this clone: This sample also contains other DNA sequences that code for the same CDR3. The chain uses TRBV7-8 and TRBJ1-1, with D perhaps matching TRBD1 (5 bases). CDR1 is SGHVS and CDR2 is FQNEAQ in the germline V gene. Deletions cut 1 base from V and 0 bases from J, with 9 bases between. The CDR3 spans 15 residues. The CDR3 spells CASSLGGTMNTEAFF. DNA for the CDR3: TGTGCCAGCAGCTTAGGAGGGACGATGAACACTGAAGCTTTCTTT.

The rearrangement links TRBV10-2 to TRBJ2-5; the D is unclear. Trimming took 3 bases from V and 5 from J, leaving 7 bases between them. CDR3 length: 12 residues. CDR1 WSHSY and CDR2 SAAADI come from the germline V gene. This CDR3 reads CASSDRMETQYF. The CDR3 coding sequence is TGCGCCAGCAGTGACCGGATGGAGACCCAGTACTTC.

As for this clone: At the DNA level, this CDR3 is encoded by other sequences in the same sample as well. The DNA for the CDR3 is TGTGCCAGCAGCTTTGGCGGTAGGGACTATGGCTACACCTTC. Its translation: CASSFGGRDYGYTF. The chain employs TRBV5-4 and TRBJ1-2; D call uncertain. Germline assignment: CDR1 SGHNT and CDR2 YYREEE (reference sequence). This CDR3 has 14 residues. V was clipped by 2 bases and J by 3 bases, with 11 bases between them.

V usage is TRBV5-8 and J usage is TRBJ2-3; 10 bases are shared with TRBD1. Trimming removed 4 bases from V and 2 bases from J; junction bases left unmatched: 4. The CDR3 loop spans 15 amino acids. Germline V CDR1 and CDR2: SGHTS, YDEGEE. This CDR3 reads CASSPGQGDTDTQYF. The DNA for the CDR3 is TGTGCCAGCAGCCCAGGACAGGGGGACACAGATACGCAGTATTTT. The full variable domain, completed using reference TRBV5-8 and TRBJ2-3, is EAGVTQSPTHLIKTRGQQATLRCSPISGHTSVYWYQQALGLGLQFLLWYDEGEERNRGNFPPRFSGRQFPNYSSELNVNALELEDSALYLCASSPGQGDTDTQYFGPGTRLTVL.

V gene TRBV10-2 combines with J gene TRBJ2-3; unclear D gene. Germline CDR1 reads WSHSY; CDR2 reads SAAADI. Trimming took 2 bases from V and 3 from J, leaving 12 bases between them. The CDR3 is 15 residues long. CDR3 sequence (DNA): TGCGCCAGCAGTGAGCCTCAGAAGCAAACAGATACGCAGTATTTT. It yields the protein CASSEPQKQTDTQYF.

The genes are TRBV28 and TRBJ2-3; D may be TRBD2 (6 bases). V lost 5 bases to trimming and J lost 4 bases, with 19 bases between them. The CDR3 sequence is 16 residues long. In germline, CDR1 is MDHEN, CDR2 SYDVKM. The CDR3 DNA is TGTGCCAGCAGTACCCGCGGAGGGGCGAGGGCAGATACGCAGTATTTT. The encoded protein is CASSTRGGARADTQYF. The full variable domain, in which reference TRBV28 and TRBJ2-3 provide the parts outside the CDR3, is DVKVTQSSRYLVKRTGEKVFLECVQDMDHENMFWYRQDPGLGLRLIYFSYDVKMKEKGDIPEGYSVSREKKERFSLILESASTNQTSMYLCASSTRGGARADTQYFGPGTRLTVL.

The chain links TRBV6-5 to TRBJ1-1; D may be TRBD1 (6 bases). V was cut by 6 bases and J by 6 bases, with 20 bases left in between. Germline CDR1 reads MNHEY; CDR2 reads SVGAGI. The CDR3 has 15 residues. Here the CDR3 DNA reads TGTGCCAGCAGCCCCGGCGGGCAGGGGACCCCTGAAGCTTTCTTT. Translating gives CASSPGGQGTPEAFF.

The chain joins TRBV5-8 to TRBJ2-6, with 9 bases identical to TRBD1. The CDR3 spans 16 residues. Germline lookup yields CDR1 SGHTS and CDR2 YDEGEE. Unmatched junction bases numbered 5, after V lost 6 bases and J lost 1 base. CDR3 sequence: CASTWDRASGANVLTF. Written as DNA, the CDR3 is TGTGCCAGCACCTGGGACAGGGCTTCTGGGGCCAACGTCCTGACTTTC. The full variable domain, its missing parts supplied by reference TRBV5-8 and TRBJ2-6, is EAGVTQSPTHLIKTRGQQATLRCSPISGHTSVYWYQQALGLGLQFLLWYDEGEERNRGNFPPRFSGRQFPNYSSELNVNALELEDSALYLCASTWDRASGANVLTFGAGSRLTVL.

About this clone itself: The sample has other DNA sequences that encode this CDR3 too. The chain couples TRBV18 to TRBJ2-2; TRBD1 matches 9 bases. CDR3 length equals 15 residues. Germline V gives CDR1 KGHSH, CDR2 LQKENI. Trimming cost V 6 bases and J 2 bases; bases outside gene matches: 4. In DNA form, the CDR3 reads TGTGCCAGCTCTGCGGACAGGGGAAACACCGGGGAGCTGTTTTTT. Translation gives CASSADRGNTGELFF.

The chain joins TRBV7-9 to TRBJ2-3, with D hard to call. Germline V gene data show CDR1 as SEHNR and CDR2 as FQNEAQ (reference sequence). Trimming shortened V by 5 bases and J by 2 bases, and 14 bases separated the two germline ends. The length of the CDR3 is 15 residues. CDR3 amino acids: CASSPGFSVTDTQYF. The CDR3 bases are TGTGCCAGCAGCCCAGGTTTTTCTGTCACAGATACGCAGTATTTT.

V usage is TRBV7-2 and J usage is TRBJ2-5; 8 bases are a match to TRBD2. V shed 6 bases, J shed 6 bases, and the junction held 9 bases outside the gene matches. The CDR3 consists of 14 residues. Germline V gene data show CDR1 as SGHTA and CDR2 as FQGNSA. CDR3 sequence (DNA): TGTGCCAGCAGTTCTCCGACTAGCGCGAAGACCCAGTACTTC. This gives the protein CASSSPTSAKTQYF.

The chain joins TRBV19 to TRBJ2-3, with D unresolved. Trimming took off 9 bases at V and 5 bases at J, with 15 bases between the two ends. The CDR3 totals 13 residues. CDR1 is LNHDA, CDR2 SQIVND, per germline (reference sequence). The CDR3 here is CASGQLMQDTQYF. DNA of the CDR3: TGTGCCAGCGGTCAATTAATGCAAGATACGCAGTATTTT.

Details on this clone: An end of the junction does not agree with germline; a read error may underlie this. The chain joins TRBV18 to TRBJ2-7; TRBD1 or TRBD2 may be the D gene (5 bases each). Per the germline V gene, CDR1 is KGHSH and CDR2 is LQKENI. CDR3 size: 18 residues. CDR3 region: CASSAPRTLSFEGHEQYF. In DNA, the CDR3 is TGTGCCAGCTCAGCACCAAGGACATTATCATTTGAGGGCCACGAGCAGTACTTC.

The CDR3 coding sequence is TGTGCCAGCTATCGATACAGGGCTGATGAAGCTTTCTTT. Its translation: CASYRYRADEAFF. This chain uses TRBV6-5 with TRBJ1-1, with D perhaps matching TRBD1 (6 bases). Trimming shortened V by 8 bases and J by 7 bases, and 17 bases separated the two germline ends. CDR1 is MNHEY, CDR2 SVGAGI, per germline. The CDR3 extends over 13 amino acids.

This chain joins TRBV6-5 and TRBJ1-4, with 7 positions matching TRBD1. Germline loops: CDR1 MNHEY, CDR2 SVGAGI. V trimming: 0 bases; J trimming: 7 bases; junction bases outside the gene matches: 2. The CDR3 contains 14 residues. CDR3 protein: CASSYSGGGEKLFF. For the CDR3, the DNA is TGTGCCAGCAGTTACTCAGGGGGCGGTGAAAAACTGTTTTTT.

The chain joins TRBV6-1 to TRBJ2-1; D perhaps matches TRBD2 (6 bases). The CDR3 has 14 residues. Germline lookup yields CDR1 MNHNS and CDR2 SASEGT. V was trimmed by 5 bases and J by 6 bases, leaving 14 bases between them. CDR3 residues: CASSSGGVGNEQFF. For the CDR3, the DNA is TGTGCCAGCAGTTCCGGGGGAGTGGGCAATGAGCAGTTCTTC.

On this clone itself: The sample carries other DNA sequences with the same CDR3. The gene calls are TRBV7-2 and TRBJ1-1; no reliable D call. The V end was cut by 1 base, the J end by 5 bases, with 8 bases between. Looked up from germline, CDR1 is SGHTA and CDR2 is FQGNSA. The CDR3 sequence is 13 residues long. CDR3 sequence reads: CASSLGRRTEAFF. CDR3 bases: TGTGCCAGCAGCTTAGGGAGGAGGACTGAAGCTTTCTTT.

The rearrangement joins TRBV7-2 to TRBJ2-3; D not certain. The CDR3 extends over 16 amino acids. In germline, CDR1 is SGHTA, CDR2 FQGNSA. V dropped 6 bases and J dropped 0 bases, with 16 bases sitting between them. The CDR3 DNA reads as TGTGCCAGCAGTCTTAGATCAGGTTCTAGCACAGATACGCAGTATTTT. It encodes CASSLRSGSSTDTQYF.

The chain recombines TRBV4-3 with TRBJ2-2; TRBD1 agrees at 9 bases. CDR1 and CDR2 from the germline V gene are LGHNA and YSLEER. There are 16 residues in the CDR3. The J segment lost 3 bases and the V segment lost 3 bases, leaving 5 bases of the junction unmatched. Here the CDR3 reads CASSQRTGADTGELFF. As DNA, the CDR3 is TGCGCCAGCAGCCAGAGGACAGGGGCGGACACCGGGGAGCTGTTTTTT.

As concerns this clone: Within the sample, other DNA sequences also encode this same CDR3. CDR3 DNA: TGTGCCAGTAGTATAGACGGGAATTCACCCCTCCACTTT. Translation: CASSIDGNSPLHF. The chain uses TRBV19 and TRBJ1-6; D gene ambiguous. Germline V gene sequence: CDR1 LNHDA, CDR2 SQIVND (reference sequence). V was shortened by 0 bases and J by 7 bases, with 4 bases between the two germline ends. This CDR3 spans 13 amino acids.

This sequence joins TRBV2 and TRBJ2-7; D is undetermined. This CDR3 region has 14 residues. Germline CDR1 and CDR2: SNHLY and FYNNEI. Deletions cut 1 base from V and 2 bases from J, with 9 bases between. The CDR3 bases are TGTGCCAGCAGTGAAGACCCGCCAACCTACGAGCAGTACTTC. It is translated as CASSEDPPTYEQYF.

The V call is TRBV19, the J call TRBJ2-7; TRBD2 aligns across 8 bases. Trimming cost V 5 bases and J 4 bases; bases outside gene matches: 7. CDR3 length: 14 amino acids. In germline, CDR1 is LNHDA, CDR2 SQIVND (reference sequence). The CDR3 DNA follows: TGTGCCAGTAGTGAGGGAGCGGGGGTATACGAGCAGTACTTC. Its protein product is CASSEGAGVYEQYF.

The genes are TRBV9 and TRBJ1-1, with a tentative D call TRBD1 (5 bases). The CDR3 contains 15 residues. V was shortened by 6 bases and J by 1 base, with 16 bases between the two germline ends. Germline V gives CDR1 SGDLS, CDR2 YYNGEE. The CDR3 DNA sequence: TGTGCCAGCATCAAGGAGGGGACCCAGAACACTGAAGCTTTCTTT. It encodes CASIKEGTQNTEAFF.

The chain joins TRBV28 to TRBJ1-6, with D perhaps matching TRBD1 (6 bases). Germline CDR1 is MDHEN and CDR2 is SYDVKM. Trimming removed 7 bases at V and 7 bases at J, with 26 bases between. The CDR3 sequence is 18 residues long. This chain's CDR3 is CASTTGRRGTFANSPLHF. The DNA for the CDR3 is TGTGCCAGCACCACCGGTCGACGCGGGACATTCGCGAATTCACCCCTCCACTTT.

Details on this clone: The identical CDR3 is also encoded by other nucleotide sequences in the sample. V usage is TRBV6-5 and J usage is TRBJ1-2, with D tentatively TRBD1 (5 bases). The germline V gene has CDR1 MNHEY and CDR2 SVGAGI. The CDR3 runs 14 residues. V lost 0 bases, J lost 3 bases, and 8 bases lay in between. The CDR3 nucleotides are TGTGCCAGCAGTTACTCTAGGGGAGACTATGGCTACACCTTC. The encoded protein is CASSYSRGDYGYTF.

The rearrangement links TRBV6-6 to TRBJ1-6; perhaps TRBD1 as D (6 bases). The germline V gene encodes CDR1 MNHNY and CDR2 SVGAGI (reference sequence). The V end lost 5 bases, the J end lost 5 bases, and 10 bases lay between the germline ends. The length of the CDR3 is 14 residues. CDR3 DNA sequence: TGTGCCAGCAGTCCACAGGGCGATAATTCACCCCTCCACTTT. It translates to CASSPQGDNSPLHF.